This T cell receptor beta chain was profiled in a study of T-cell memory formation after mild COVID-19. In TCRdb, the 5' RACE reads were re-called with MiXCR into one record per CDR3 protein. Of around 440,000 distinct CDR3 sequences in the sample, about 20% are singletons; the top ten hold about 12%. This clonotype was detected many times. The TCR sequence derives from an adult woman who had mild COVID-19 (a few samples of this study predate the infection). Cell type and time point are not known. The sequenced material came from PBMCs or a T cell subset sorted from them (not recorded which).

CDR3 nucleotide sequence: TGCGCCACGCGGCCCGGGACTACCCGATCCTACGAGCAGTACTTC. It specifies CATRPGTTRSYEQYF. The rearrangement uses TRBV10-2 and TRBJ2-7; 7 bases line up with TRBD2. The CDR3 has 15 amino acids. CDR1 and CDR2 (germline): WSHSY, SAAADI. The trim removed 10 bases at V and 1 base at J, leaving 13 bases unmatched.